Below are 11 T cell receptor beta chains sequenced from a single sample in a study of T cells in tumors after PD-1 blockade. Repertoires were generated with immunoSEQ multiplex PCR, while TCRdb's copy carries only in-frame clones and drops some. Of about 47,000 clones in the sample, about four fifths were seen once. The sample consisted of PBMCs, taken before anti-PD-1 treatment. These receptors originate from a human donor with basal cell carcinoma.

The chain recombines TRBV7-6 with TRBJ2-3, with TRBD2 as a possible D gene (5 bases). The germline V and J ends were trimmed by 1 base and 1 base, with 12 bases remaining between them. This CDR3 contains 16 residues. The V gene's germline CDR1 is SGHVS and CDR2 FNYEAQ. The CDR3 sequence is CASSLVREEGTDTQYF. CDR3 sequence (DNA): TGTGCCAGCAGCTTAGTTCGTGAGGAGGGCACAGATACGCAGTATTTT.

The genes are TRBV6-5 and TRBJ1-5; D unclear. CDR1 is MNHEY, CDR2 SVGAGI, per germline. This CDR3 spans 13 amino acids. Trimming removed 5 bases from V and 6 bases from J, with 11 bases in between. For the CDR3, the DNA is TGTGCCAGCAGTCCATCGGCAGGTCAGCCCCAGCATTTT. The encoded protein is CASSPSAGQPQHF.

V is TRBV5-1 and J is TRBJ2-7; the match to TRBD1 covers 9 bases. The CDR3 spans 18 residues. The germline V gene has CDR1 SGHRS and CDR2 YFSETQ. V gave up 4 bases and J gave up 7 bases; unmatched junction bases: 21. The CDR3 nucleotides are TGCGCCAGCAGCCGCGATCCGCCTGGGACAGGGTCCGAGGTAGAGCAGTACTTC. It encodes CASSRDPPGTGSEVEQYF. The whole variable domain, remainder taken from reference TRBV5-1 and TRBJ2-7, is KAGVTQTPRYLIKTRGQQVTLSCSPISGHRSVSWYQQTPGQGLQFLFEYFSETQRNKGNFPGRFSGRQFSNSRSEMNVSTLELGDSALYLCASSRDPPGTGSEVEQYFGPGTRLTVT.

This sequence joins TRBV30 and TRBJ2-1; tentatively, D is TRBD1 (6 bases). Per the germline V gene, CDR1 is GTSNPN and CDR2 is SVGIG (reference sequence). The germline V and J ends were trimmed by 8 bases and 8 bases, with 16 bases remaining between them. The CDR3 sequence is 12 residues long. This chain's CDR3 is CAGDRYSYEQFF. The CDR3 coding sequence is TGTGCCGGAGACAGGTATTCGTATGAGCAGTTCTTC. The whole variable domain, remainder taken from reference TRBV30 and TRBJ2-1, is SQTIHQWPATLVQPVGSPLSLECTVEGTSNPNLYWYRQAAGRGLQLLFYSVGIGQISSEVPQNLSASRPQDRQFILSSKKLLLSDSGFYLCAGDRYSYEQFFGPGTRLTVL.

This clone was counted only a few times. This sequence joins TRBV5-1 and TRBJ1-1, with no clear D. V lost 4 bases and J 4 bases, leaving 14 bases between the germline ends. CDR3 length equals 14 residues. Germline lookup yields CDR1 SGHRS and CDR2 YFSETQ. The chain's CDR3 is CASSIQPLGTEAFF. CDR3 nucleotide sequence: TGCGCCAGCAGCATTCAGCCGCTGGGCACTGAAGCTTTCTTT.

This chain uses TRBV7-9 with TRBJ2-1; 12 nucleotides line up with TRBD2. CDR1 is SEHNR and CDR2 is FQNEAQ in the germline V gene (reference sequence). CDR3 length: 16 residues. V lost 1 base and J lost 9; bases outside the gene matches: 7. The CDR3 reads CASSLGLAGEDGEQFF. The DNA for the CDR3 is TGTGCCAGCAGCTTAGGACTAGCGGGAGAGGATGGTGAGCAGTTCTTC.

This clone was seen more than once but under ten times. The chain combines TRBV5-6 with TRBJ1-6; no reliable D call. Per the germline V gene, CDR1 is SGHDT and CDR2 is YYEEEE. This CDR3 comprises 12 residues. Trimming shortened V by 0 bases and J by 9 bases, and 4 bases separated the two germline ends. CDR3 bases: TGTGCCAGCAGCTTGGTGGTTTCACCCCTCCACTTT. Its protein product is CASSLVVSPLHF.

J is TRBJ1-5 and V is TRBV6-5, with 10 bases fitting TRBD1. V was clipped by 4 bases and J by 6 bases; unmatched bases: 6. The germline V gene encodes CDR1 MNHEY and CDR2 SVGAGI. CDR3 length equals 15 residues. The CDR3: CASSSMTGGSQPQHF. The CDR3 coding sequence is TGTGCCAGCAGTTCCATGACAGGGGGCAGTCAGCCCCAGCATTTT.

The chain links TRBV10-3 to TRBJ2-7; D possibly uses TRBD1 or TRBD2 (5 bases each). CDR1 is ENHRY, CDR2 SYGVKD, per germline. The CDR3 is 15 residues long. V was clipped by 3 bases and J by 2 bases, with 14 bases between them. CDR3 protein: CAISDGRDRAYEQYF. In DNA, the CDR3 is TGTGCCATCAGTGACGGCAGGGACCGTGCCTACGAGCAGTACTTC.

The chain links TRBV4-1 to TRBJ1-4; 7 bases align to TRBD1. V was pared by 3 bases and J by 0 bases, with 4 bases of the junction left unmatched. Germline V gene lookup returns CDR1 MGHRA and CDR2 YSYEKL. CDR3 size: 16 residues. The DNA of the CDR3 is TGCGCCAGCAGCCAGAGACAGGGTGCAACTAATGAAAAACTGTTTTTT. This gives the protein CASSQRQGATNEKLFF.

V is TRBV6-6 and J is TRBJ1-5; 10 positions match TRBD1. V was clipped by 5 bases and J by 2 bases; unmatched bases: 6. Germline V lookup: CDR1 MNHNY, CDR2 SVGAGI (reference sequence). This CDR3 contains 16 residues. The CDR3 loop is CASSPRDRGGNQPQHF. The CDR3 DNA is TGTGCCAGCAGTCCGAGGGACAGGGGTGGCAATCAGCCCCAGCATTTT.